This T cell receptor (beta chain) originates from a study of blood T cell repertoires in COVID-19. Study as a whole: Italy, Spain and the United States were the sources of the convalescent and acute COVID-19 samples. Nucleic acid was either cDNA or gDNA, and it came from T cells, B-cell-depleted T cells, or PBMCs.

This CDR3 has 18 amino acids. Germline loops: CDR1 KGHDR, CDR2 SFDVKD. V gave up 6 bases and J gave up 3 bases; unmatched junction bases: 14. Original analysis: Nucleated cell counts were estimated from reference gene primer amplification. Repertoires were generated with immunoSEQ multiplex PCR, while TCRdb's copy carries only in-frame clones and drops some. V and J calls and clone size come straight from that table; D and trimming were deduced from the DNA. The data show 55,000 to 75,000 clones, with 87% seen just once and under 9.5% held by the top ten. The V and J genes are TRBV24-1 and TRBJ1-1, with 11 bases fitting TRBD1. Sequenced: peripheral blood. This receptor was taken from a man over 45 with active COVID-19. CDR3 DNA: TGTGCCACCAGTTTCCCCCCGGACAGGGGGCGCGGGGACACTGAAGCTTTCTTT. Its translation: CATSFPPDRGRGDTEAFF.